The source of this TCR beta chain is a study of T-cell memory formation after mild COVID-19. Study at large: TCR clusters were largely donor specific. Study observations and caveats: Day 15 to 85 contracting clones showed balanced CD4/CD8; later expanders leaned CD4+. Among clones peaking at day 37 in the second wave, SARS-CoV-2 specificity remained unconfirmed.

TCR alpha and TCR beta cDNA libraries carrying sample barcodes and UMIs were produced by 5'RACE using constant-segment primers. In TCRdb, the 5' RACE reads were re-called with MiXCR into one record per CDR3 protein. The repertoire includes approximately 350,000 distinct CDR3 sequences, roughly 13% of them detected once, and roughly a fifth sits in the top ten. Germline-derived CDR1 and CDR2 are MNHEY and SVGAGI. Trimming removed 5 bases from V and 2 bases from J; junction bases left unmatched: 6. This CDR3 comprises 16 residues. This clonotype was observed at least ten times. Its antigen is still unknown.

The chain links TRBV6-5 to TRBJ2-3, with TRBD1 identical over 11 bases. Sequenced material: PBMCs or a T cell subset sorted from them (not recorded which). The clonotype comes from a young man who had mild COVID-19 (a few samples of this study predate the infection). Cell type and time point are not known. CDR3 amino acids: CASSPTDRGPTDTQYF. CDR3 DNA sequence: TGTGCCAGCAGTCCAACGGACAGGGGGCCCACAGATACGCAGTATTTT.